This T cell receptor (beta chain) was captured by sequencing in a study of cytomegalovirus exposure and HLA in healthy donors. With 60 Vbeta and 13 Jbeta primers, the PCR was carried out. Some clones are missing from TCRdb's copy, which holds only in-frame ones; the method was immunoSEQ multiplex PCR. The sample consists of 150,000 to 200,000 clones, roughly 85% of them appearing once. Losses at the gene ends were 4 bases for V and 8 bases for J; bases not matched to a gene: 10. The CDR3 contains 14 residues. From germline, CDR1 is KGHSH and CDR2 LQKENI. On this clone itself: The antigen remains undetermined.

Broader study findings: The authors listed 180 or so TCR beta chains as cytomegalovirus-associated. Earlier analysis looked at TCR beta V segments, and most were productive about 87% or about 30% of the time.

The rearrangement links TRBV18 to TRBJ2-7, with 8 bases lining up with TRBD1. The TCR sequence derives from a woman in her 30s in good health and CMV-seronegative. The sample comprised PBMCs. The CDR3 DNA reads TGTGCCAGCTCACAAGATACAGGGGGATCGAAGCAGTACTTC. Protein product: CASSQDTGGSKQYF. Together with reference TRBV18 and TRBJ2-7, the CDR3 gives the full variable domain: NAGVMQNPRHLVRRRGQEARLRCSPMKGHSHVYWYRQLPEEGLKFMVYLQKENIIDESGMPKERFSAEFPKEGPSILRIQQVVRGDSAAYFCASSQDTGGSKQYFGPGTRLTVT.